Included here is one T cell receptor (beta chain) sequence, with context. These data belong to a study of T cell changes during pregnancy in multiple sclerosis. Per germline, CDR1 SQVTM and CDR2 ANQGSEA. CDR3 length equals 13 residues. The V and J ends lost 5 bases and 3 bases, in that order; junction bases with no gene match: 6. TCRdb keeps only in-frame clones here, not all; method: immunoSEQ multiplex PCR. The sample lists fewer than 85,000 clones, more than 85% occurring once. The sequenced sample was peripheral blood, obtained in the first trimester of pregnancy. This TCR was recovered from a female donor in good health, enrolled as a control in a pregnancy study. J is TRBJ2-7 and V is TRBV29-1; TRBD2 agrees at 8 bases. The CDR3 protein is CSVSGGFGYEQYF. The CDR3 coding sequence is TGCAGCGTTTCGGGAGGGTTCGGCTACGAGCAGTACTTC.